This T cell receptor (beta chain) was captured by sequencing in a study of blood T cell repertoires in COVID-19. As for the study in general: Acute and convalescent COVID-19 specimens originated in the United States, Italy and Spain. PBMCs, B-cell-depleted T cells, or T cells provided the cDNA or gDNA that made up the material.

Per the study methods: Reference gene primers were amplified, and this amplification served to estimate nucleated cell counts. Using immunoSEQ multiplex PCR, the repertoire was profiled, and TCRdb retains in-frame clones only, with some absent. D and trimming come from the DNA, and the V and J calls and clone size come from that table. The data contain about 160,000 clones, approximately 90% of them singletons. The V and J ends lost 2 bases and 8 bases respectively, with 10 bases between them. CDR1 and CDR2 (germline): SGHNT, YYREEE (reference sequence). This CDR3 is built from 12 residues. The receptor was isolated from an older woman who had recovered from COVID-19. The sequencing sample was made of peripheral blood. The chain uses TRBV5-4 and TRBJ1-2; the D is unclear. The CDR3, as DNA: TGTGCCAGCAGCTTTGGAGTTGGGGGCTACACCTTC. This sequence encodes CASSFGVGGYTF.